This TCR beta chain was retrieved from a study of shared clonotypes between healthy human individuals (TCRdb year 2020). Background for the entire study: Two women and a few men aged 18 to 49 years were included in the cohort. Per donor, three plates each were used for CD4 naive and CD4 memory, two for CD8 naive, and one for CD8 memory. Each donor's leukapheresis produced roughly between about 0.85 and 10 billion PBMCs. Libraries were prepared and TCR repertoires were sequenced by different laboratories using diverse techniques, in order to increase sequencing depth and limit assay-specific biases. To estimate repertoire size and how much clonotypes are shared between individuals, the study performed deep sequencing of blood TCR repertoires from a few healthy adults. What the study reported, not specific to this receptor: Based on pairwise subsampling, the degree of clonotype sharing among donors was expected to be affected by sequencing depth. Incomplete sequencing was indicated by rarefaction of sorted-subset datasets, despite the large sequencing depth. Compared with non-shared clonotypes, the clonotypes found in all four sorted-subset donors had higher generation probabilities. Sampling was limited to blood, and TCR repertoires in tissue likely differ from TCR repertoires in blood. Across four donors, 4.5% to 6.5% of naive CD4, around 3.3% of naive CD8, 2.3% of memory CD4, and 0.4% of memory CD8 clonotypes were shared. Because the study included only a small number of donors, the genetic and exposure-history diversity represented was limited. Naive subsets generally had larger estimated clonotype richness than memory subsets did.

Relative to germline, V is 3 bases shorter and J is 5 bases shorter, with 19 bases between their ends. As encoded in the germline V gene (reference sequence), CDR1 is LNHDA while CDR2 is SQIVND. The cysteine opens and the phenylalanine closes a CDR3 of 16 amino acids. Just CDR3 DNA is preserved here, 48 bases in frame from base 1. TCR CDR3 regions were amplified from genomic DNA by multiplex PCR using the deep immunoSEQ assay. Extracted genomic DNA from each cell subset was distributed evenly across all wells of several immunoSEQ 96-well plates, and each plate was treated as a replicate. For sorted subsets, about 210 ng of genomic DNA, equivalent to 25,000 to 35,000 T cell genomes, went into each replicate PCR. Purified libraries were measured with a Qubit 3.0 fluorometer, size-checked on a Bioanalyzer 2100, and measured again with the KAPA Library Quantification kit. Every immunoSEQ 96-well plate was sequenced on a separate single-read 150-cycle Illumina NextSeq 550 flow cell. Per the original workflow: Because the immunoSEQ output included only junctional sequences and no quality scores, the filtering could not be the same as the filtering used for full-length reads. Sequences were annotated with PyIR, a Python wrapper for IgBLAST v1.9, and V/J genes and CDR3 were assigned using IMGT germline references. Reads were removed for weak V/J assignments (E-value above 1e-6), missing CDR3, stop codons, out-of-frame junctions, or ambiguous translated residues. V3J clonotypes were defined as sequences sharing the same inferred V gene, J gene, and CDR3 amino acid sequence. Percentage overlap between repertoires was calculated by dividing the number of shared unique clonotypes by the size of the smaller repertoire. Richness of each repertoire was evaluated using RTK rarefaction, the Chao1 estimator, and Recon v2.1 estimates of unobserved clonotypes. For all TCRbeta clonotypes obtained by the gDNA method from a handful of donors, generation probabilities were computed with OLGA. Here the immuneACCESS table is served through TCRdb, limited to in-frame sequences with V and J called. Missing clones are a known gap in these copies; in checked studies unresolved V genes cover under half, and the rest lacks a known reason. The V and J calls and the clone size are those of that table, but D and trimming were determined from the DNA. A total of 1 million to 1.3 million clones appear in this sample, approximately 80% of them only once. The top ten clonotypes cover 0.5% to 0.65% of the sample.

The table lists this clone with a few counts. Its binding antigen is unknown. Per-base quality was not reported, and no clone a single base away is much larger than it. The donors were healthy, HIV-negative adults with no recently reported acute infections or vaccinations. Only Caucasian adults living in Nashville, Tennessee, USA were represented among the donors. CD4+ T cells were enriched by magnetic negative selection; naive cells were then positively selected on CD45RA, and the negative fraction formed the memory subset. Blood was collected by leukapheresis, and PBMCs were isolated by Ficoll-Histopaque density gradient centrifugation and then cryopreserved in liquid nitrogen vapor phase. Analytical flow cytometry was used to check the purity and quantity of each magnetically sorted T cell population. Genomic DNA was isolated from every sorted fraction and measured by UV absorbance on a Nanodrop 2000c.

This clonotype originated in a man younger than 30 in good health. Some clones in this sample may be carry-over from other donors' samples. Recombination joined TRBV19 with TRBJ1-2, and the D gene may be TRBD1, 5 bases matching. Sequencing was performed on memory CD4+ T cells from PBMCs. In light of the paper, this sample's cell subset or site label describes: CD45RA-negative fraction. Read as DNA, the sequence is TGTGCCAGTAGTATGAGTGGAAGGGGATCAATTTATGGCTACACCTTC. It translates to CASSMSGRGSIYGYTF.